This T cell receptor beta chain appears in the sequencing data of a study of blood T cell repertoires in COVID-19. Study-wide context: PBMCs, B-cell-depleted T cells, or T cells were the source of the cDNA or gDNA that made up the material.

Only in-frame clones appear in the TCRdb table, and some are missing; sequencing was by immunoSEQ multiplex PCR. The sample consists of under 300,000 clones, 83% of them appearing once. The TCR sequence derives from a woman aged 45 to 65 who had recovered from COVID-19. The sequencing input was peripheral blood.

CDR3 in DNA: TGTGCCAGCAGGTTGGGACAGGGCCCAGATACGCAGTATTTT. Its protein product is CASRLGQGPDTQYF. This rearrangement joins TRBV28 to TRBJ2-3, with 9 bases matching TRBD1. The ends lost 6 bases at V and 4 bases at J; junction bases unmatched: 5. Germline V CDR1 and CDR2: MDHEN, SYDVKM. The CDR3 loop spans 14 amino acids.